The 12 T cell receptor beta chains in this list originate from one sample, sequenced in a study of blood T cell repertoires in COVID-19. The table came from immunoSEQ multiplex PCR; TCRdb's copy has only in-frame clones and leaves some out. The sample lists some 42,000 clones, roughly nine tenths occurring once. Sequencing was performed on peripheral blood. The receptor set was obtained from a human donor in a cohort sampled during active COVID-19.

This clone is a singleton in its sample. In DNA, the CDR3 is TGTGCCAGCAGCGCGGGGGGGTCCTACGAGCAGTACTTC. Encoded protein: CASSAGGSYEQYF. This rearrangement joins TRBV5-4 to TRBJ2-7; 9 nucleotides match TRBD2. The CDR3 covers 13 residues. V was pared by 4 bases and J by 1 base, with 0 bases of the junction left unmatched. CDR1 is SGHNT, CDR2 YYREEE, per germline (reference sequence).

The rearrangement links TRBV18 to TRBJ1-2; D is ambiguous. Deletions cut 6 bases from V and 4 bases from J, with 18 bases between. Germline CDR1 is KGHSH and CDR2 is LQKENI. The CDR3 is 15 amino acids. CDR3 sequence (DNA): TGTGCCAGCTCCGAAGGAAGTCCAGAGGTCTATGGCTACACCTTC. It encodes CASSEGSPEVYGYTF.

The chain employs TRBV4-3 and TRBJ1-2; 7 nucleotides match TRBD1. Per germline, CDR1 LGHNA and CDR2 YSLEER. The CDR3 loop spans 13 amino acids. The V and J ends lost 4 bases and 2 bases, in that order; junction bases with no gene match: 1. Written as DNA, the CDR3 is TGCGCCAGCAGCCGGGGACAGAACTATGGCTACACCTTC. It translates to CASSRGQNYGYTF.

This chain joins TRBV27 and TRBJ1-1, with 8 bases lining up with TRBD1. Germline trimming cut 4 bases from V and 3 bases from J; bases unmatched to any gene: 1. Germline CDR1 and CDR2: MNHEY and SMNVEV (reference sequence). This CDR3 comprises 13 residues. CDR3 region: CASSSRGHTEAFF. The CDR3 DNA sequence: TGTGCCAGCAGTTCCAGGGGGCACACTGAAGCTTTCTTT.

V and J are TRBV5-1 and TRBJ1-2; 8 nucleotides match TRBD1. V was clipped by 3 bases and J by 5 bases; unmatched bases: 9. The CDR3 loop spans 15 amino acids. Germline-derived CDR1 and CDR2 are SGHRS and YFSETQ. The CDR3 reads CASSSQPGTGYGYTF. The DNA for the CDR3 is TGCGCCAGCAGCTCGCAGCCCGGGACAGGTTATGGCTACACCTTC.

This clone was seen a single time. J is TRBJ1-2 and V is TRBV9, with D perhaps matching TRBD1 (6 bases). This CDR3 region has 15 residues. V was cut by 0 bases and J by 4 bases, with 13 bases left in between. Germline V gene data show CDR1 as SGDLS and CDR2 as YYNGEE. For the CDR3, the DNA is TGTGCCAGCAGCGTAGGGCAGGACAGCCCCTATGGCTACACCTTC. This translates into CASSVGQDSPYGYTF.

The J gene is TRBJ1-5, the V gene TRBV5-1, with 7 bases matching TRBD1. The CDR3 is 23 residues long. In germline, CDR1 is SGHRS, CDR2 YFSETQ. J lost 4 bases, V lost 5 bases, and 33 bases had no gene match. DNA of the CDR3: TGCGCCAGCAGGCCGACAGGGCTCCTTTGGAGGAGAAGTTTTGAAGAGGTGAATCAGCCCCAGCATTTT. It specifies CASRPTGLLWRRSFEEVNQPQHF.

The genes are TRBV11-2 and TRBJ2-2, with 8 bases aligning to TRBD2. The germline V gene has CDR1 SGHAT and CDR2 FQNNGV. V shed 4 bases and J 7 bases; nucleotides not matched to a gene: 14. This CDR3 has 17 residues. CDR3 in DNA: TGTGCCAGCAGCTCCGGGAGGGGAAGAGAATCGGGCGGGGAGCTGTTTTTT. It encodes CASSSGRGRESGGELFF.

The V call is TRBV6-1, the J call TRBJ2-7; 8 bases are a match to TRBD1. Germline V CDR1 and CDR2: MNHNS, SASEGT. V trimming: 2 bases; J trimming: 3 bases; junction bases outside the gene matches: 6. CDR3 size: 15 residues. CDR3 sequence reads: CASSEFGQGNYEQYF. The CDR3 coding sequence is TGTGCCAGCAGTGAATTTGGACAGGGAAACTACGAGCAGTACTTC.

CDR3 sequence reads: CASSFTTGYLGEQYF. The CDR3, as DNA: TGTGCCAGCAGCTTTACTACAGGGTACCTCGGCGAGCAGTACTTC. This chain uses TRBV7-9 with TRBJ2-7; D is possibly TRBD1 (6 bases). Between the trimmed V and J ends, which lost 3 bases and 6 bases, there was a span of 18 bases. Germline CDR1 reads SEHNR; CDR2 reads FQNEAQ (reference sequence). The CDR3 contains 15 residues.

This clone occurred a few times. J is TRBJ1-2 and V is TRBV7-9; D not certain. Germline V gene data show CDR1 as SEHNR and CDR2 as FQNEAQ (reference sequence). Deletions cut 1 base from V and 0 bases from J, with 18 bases between. The CDR3 runs to 18 residues. DNA of the CDR3: TGTGCCAGCAGCTTAGTGGCGACGGGAGGAAAAGCTAACTATGGCTACACCTTC. Translation gives CASSLVATGGKANYGYTF. Full variable domain (remainder filled in from reference TRBV7-9 and TRBJ1-2): DTGVSQNPRHKITKRGQNVTFRCDPISEHNRLYWYRQTLGQGPEFLTYFQNEAQLEKSRLLSDRFSAERPKGSFSTLEIQRTEQGDSAMYLCASSLVATGGKANYGYTFGSGTRLTVV.

The V call is TRBV5-1, the J call TRBJ2-7, with 8 bases matching TRBD2. Germline V CDR1 and CDR2: SGHRS, YFSETQ. V lost 0 bases, J lost 5 bases, and 4 bases stayed unmatched. CDR3 size: 14 residues. The CDR3 coding sequence is TGCGCCAGCAGCTTGGACGGGGGGGCTGACGAGCAGTACTTC. Protein product: CASSLDGGADEQYF.